This TCR beta chain originates from a study of T cell responses to AZD1222 COVID-19 vaccine. Germline V gene lookup returns CDR1 SGHAT and CDR2 FQNNGV. Trimming cost V 6 bases and J 7 bases, with 12 bases left between them. CDR3 length: 12 residues. The method was immunoSEQ multiplex PCR; TCRdb's version includes in-frame clones alone and lacks a portion of them. Altogether tens of thousands of clones are present, about 90% being singletons, with the ten largest covering 5% to 6%. This TCR derives from an adult in good health. This material consisted of peripheral blood, taken on day 0 of AZD1222 vaccination. The genes are TRBV11-2 and TRBJ2-5; D is perhaps TRBD1 or TRBD2 (5 bases each). The CDR3 is CASRFLRGTQYF. As DNA, the CDR3 is TGTGCCAGCAGGTTCCTGAGGGGGACCCAGTACTTC.